This TCR beta chain came from a study of early T cells in non-severe SARS-CoV-2 infection (dated by TCRdb to about 2021). About the full investigation: Because TCR sequencing relied on bulk RNA taken from unsorted whole blood, pairing of alpha and beta chains was not possible. Results and caveats for the whole study, not just this receptor: VDJdb matching was skewed toward anti-spike CD8 responses and likely underestimated virus-specific expansions by missing private and CD4 specificities.

For CDR1 and CDR2, the germline V gene lists SGHRS and YFSETQ. V and J are truncated by 2 bases and 15 bases respectively, leaving an intervening sequence of 18 bases. The CDR3 contains 13 residues, cysteine and phenylalanine counted. Only the CDR3 portion is preserved as DNA: 39 bases, with reading frame beginning at the first base. A case-control design nested within a healthcare worker cohort in London, UK, was used, with weekly nasopharyngeal swab PCR tests and blood sampling performed. Healthcare workers were recruited during the week of the UK lockdown, between 23 and 31 March 2020, and followed weekly for up to about 15 weeks. Library prep was done by 5' RACE. The reads were generated on a NextSeq 500. In the TCR library protocol, unique molecular identifiers were attached to individual cDNA molecules to correct for PCR bias and sequencing error. TCR alpha and beta chains were both sequenced, and the abundances of alpha and beta sequences in each sample were closely correlated with each other. The paper's data handling went like this. Decombinator V4 was used to perform V gene, J gene and CDR3 annotation of TCR sequences. TCRs were defined as expanded if a significant change between any two time points was detected under a Poisson model with p below 0.0001. TCR abundances were normalised to the total number of TCRs sequenced per sample and were expressed as counts per million. TRAV1-2 paired with TRAJ12, TRAJ20 or TRAJ33 defined MAIT TCRs, while TRAV10 paired with TRAJ18 defined iNKT TCRs. VDJdb, accessed on 1 November 2021, was searched for TCRs annotated for CMV, EBV and SARS-CoV-2, and TCRs annotated for more than one antigen were excluded. TCRdb handled the public reads itself, with Q25 trimming in fastp and clone calling in MiXCR, and kept productive beta chains. Merged by CDR3 protein, the rows form single entries marked with the most common genes and DNA. The V and J calls come from TCRdb's annotation, not from the publication. For this sample the table gives over 75,000 distinct CDR3 sequences, of which about 13% were detected only once. 2% to 2.5% of the sample is in the top ten clones.

This clonotype has just a few counts. Its antigen is still unknown. No base quality information exists; no much larger clone differs at one position. Sequencing was carried out using whole blood. The source of this sequence is an adult who was a healthcare worker with PCR-confirmed SARS-CoV-2 infection or an uninfected control (not recorded which). In this chain, TRBV5-1 is recombined with TRBJ2-1; the D gene is possibly TRBD1, with 6 bases matching. The encoded CDR3 is CASSLQAGTPTFF. The base sequence is TGCGCCAGCAGCTTACAAGCCGGGACACCGACGTTCTTC.